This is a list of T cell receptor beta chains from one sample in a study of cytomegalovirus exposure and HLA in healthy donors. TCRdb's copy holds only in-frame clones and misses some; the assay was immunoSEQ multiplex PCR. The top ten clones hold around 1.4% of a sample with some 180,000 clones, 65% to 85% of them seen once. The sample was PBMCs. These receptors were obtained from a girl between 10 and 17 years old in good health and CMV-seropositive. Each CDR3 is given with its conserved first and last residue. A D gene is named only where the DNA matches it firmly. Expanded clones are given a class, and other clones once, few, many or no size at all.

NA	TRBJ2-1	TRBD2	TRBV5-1	CASSALAGDAGEQFF	TGCGCCAGCAGCGCACTAGCGGGAGACGCGGGTGAGCAGTTCTTC
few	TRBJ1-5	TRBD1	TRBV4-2	CASSQEDRDYQPQHF	TGTGCCAGCAGCCAAGAAGACAGGGACTATCAGCCCCAGCATTTT
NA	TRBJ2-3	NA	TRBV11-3	CASSFQTDTQYF	TGTGCCAGCAGCTTTCAAACAGATACGCAGTATTTT
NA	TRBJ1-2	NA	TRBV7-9	CASSLPGGADKHGYTF	TGTGCCAGCAGCTTACCAGGCGGGGCGGATAAACATGGCTACACCTTC
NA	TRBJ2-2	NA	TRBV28	CASSFSTGELFF	TGTGCCAGCAGTTTTAGCACCGGGGAGCTGTTTTTT
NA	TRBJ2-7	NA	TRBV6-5	CASSYSVGGAYEQYF	TGTGCCAGCAGTTACTCGGTAGGGGGGGCCTACGAGCAGTACTTC
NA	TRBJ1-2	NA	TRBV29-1	CSVEDGPGLNWDGYTF	TGCAGCGTTGAAGATGGGCCGGGACTCAACTGGGATGGCTACACCTTC
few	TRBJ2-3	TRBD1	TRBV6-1	CASSVGTGTDTQYF	TGTGCCAGCAGTGTGGGGACAGGGACAGATACGCAGTATTTT
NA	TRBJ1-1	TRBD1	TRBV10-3	CAISAGWTGGRGTEAFF	TGTGCCATCAGCGCGGGTTGGACAGGGGGAAGAGGCACTGAAGCTTTCTTT
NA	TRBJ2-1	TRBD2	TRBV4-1	CASSHLLTSEGNEQFF	TGCGCCAGCAGCCATCTTTTGACTAGCGAGGGCAATGAGCAGTTCTTC
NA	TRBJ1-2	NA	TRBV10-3	CAISESAGANYGYTF	TGTGCCATCAGTGAGTCAGCAGGGGCTAACTATGGCTACACCTTC
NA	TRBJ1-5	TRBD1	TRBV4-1	CASSQETGGYPQHF	TGCGCCAGCAGCCAAGAGACAGGGGGCTACCCCCAGCATTTT
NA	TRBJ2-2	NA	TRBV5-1	CASSLRELGTGELFF	TGCGCCAGCAGCTTGCGGGAGTTAGGCACCGGGGAGCTGTTTTTT
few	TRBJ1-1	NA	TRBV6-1	CASSESYGSRAFF	TGTGCCAGCAGTGAAAGTTACGGGAGTCGAGCTTTCTTT
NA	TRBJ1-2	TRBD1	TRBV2	CASRADRDYGYTF	TGTGCCAGCAGAGCAGACAGGGACTATGGCTACACCTTC
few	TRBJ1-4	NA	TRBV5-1	CASSLVVGSNSEKLFF	TGCGCCAGCAGCTTGGTAGTAGGGAGTAATAGTGAAAAACTGTTTTTT
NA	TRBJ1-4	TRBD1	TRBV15	CATTDRAWDEKLFF	TGTGCCACCACGGACAGGGCGTGGGATGAAAAACTGTTTTTT
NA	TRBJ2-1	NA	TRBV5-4	CASSLRQGSYNEQFF	TGTGCCAGCAGCTTGAGGCAGGGCTCCTACAATGAGCAGTTCTTC
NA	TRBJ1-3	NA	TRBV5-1	CASSLADTLSGNTIYF	TGCGCCAGCAGCTTGGCGGACACCTTATCTGGAAACACCATATATTTT
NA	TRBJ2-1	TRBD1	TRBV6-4	CASSGTGGMNEQFF	TGTGCCAGCAGTGGGACAGGGGGAATGAATGAGCAGTTCTTC
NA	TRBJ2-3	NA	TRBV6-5	CASSSGGYTDTQYF	TGTGCCAGCAGTTCTGGAGGGTACACAGATACGCAGTATTTT
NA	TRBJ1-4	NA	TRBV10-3	CATANRLVFGTNEKLFF	TGTGCCACCGCCAATCGGTTGGTCTTCGGGACTAATGAAAAACTGTTTTTT
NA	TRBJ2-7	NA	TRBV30	CAWSVGAGENEQYF	TGTGCCTGGAGTGTTGGGGCAGGGGAAAACGAGCAGTACTTC
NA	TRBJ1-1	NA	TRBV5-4	CASSFLDTEAFF	TGTGCCAGCAGCTTCCTAGACACTGAAGCTTTCTTT